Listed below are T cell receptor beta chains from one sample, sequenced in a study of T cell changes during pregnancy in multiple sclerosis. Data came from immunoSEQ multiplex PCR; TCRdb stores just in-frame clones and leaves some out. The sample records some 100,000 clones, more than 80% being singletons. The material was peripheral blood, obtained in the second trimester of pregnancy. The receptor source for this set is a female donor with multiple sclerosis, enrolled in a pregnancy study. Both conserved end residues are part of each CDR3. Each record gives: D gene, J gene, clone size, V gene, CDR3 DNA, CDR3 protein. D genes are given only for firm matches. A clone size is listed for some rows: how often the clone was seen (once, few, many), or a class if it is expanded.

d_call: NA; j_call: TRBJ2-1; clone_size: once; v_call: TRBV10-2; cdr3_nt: TGCGCCAGCAGTGAATACTACAATGAGCAGTTCTTC; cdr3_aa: CASSEYYNEQFF
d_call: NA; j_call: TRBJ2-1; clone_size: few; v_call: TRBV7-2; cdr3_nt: TGTGCCAGCAGCTTAGGGCCGTACAATGAGCAGTTCTTC; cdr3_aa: CASSLGPYNEQFF
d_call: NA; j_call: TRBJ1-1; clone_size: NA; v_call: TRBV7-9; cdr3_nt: TGTGCCAGCAGCCCAGCGTTAGTCACTGAAGCTTTCTTT; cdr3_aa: CASSPALVTEAFF
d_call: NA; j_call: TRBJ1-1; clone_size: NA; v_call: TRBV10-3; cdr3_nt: TGTGCCACCAGGACATTGGCGAACACTGAAGCTTTCTTT; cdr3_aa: CATRTLANTEAFF
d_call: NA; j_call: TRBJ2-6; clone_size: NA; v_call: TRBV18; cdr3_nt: TGTGCCAGCTCACCTACAGGGCCCCCTGGGGCCAACGTCCTGACTTTC; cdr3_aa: CASSPTGPPGANVLTF
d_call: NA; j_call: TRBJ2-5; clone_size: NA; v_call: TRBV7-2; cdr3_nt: TGTGCCAGCAGCCGCCAGGGCGGACAAGAGACCCAGTACTTC; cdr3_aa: CASSRQGGQETQYF
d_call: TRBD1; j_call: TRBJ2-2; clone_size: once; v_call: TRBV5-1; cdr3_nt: TGCGCCAGCAGCGGGACAGGGGTCCCCGGGGAGCTGTTTTTT; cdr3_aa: CASSGTGVPGELFF
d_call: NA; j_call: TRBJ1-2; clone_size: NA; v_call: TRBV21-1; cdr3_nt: TGTGCCAGCAGCAAAGACCTCCGGGGCTACACCTTC; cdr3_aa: CASSKDLRGYTF
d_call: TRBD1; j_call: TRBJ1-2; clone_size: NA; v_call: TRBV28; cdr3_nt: TGTGCCAGCAGTTTAGAGGGGGCTCGTTATGGCTACACCTTC; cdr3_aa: CASSLEGARYGYTF
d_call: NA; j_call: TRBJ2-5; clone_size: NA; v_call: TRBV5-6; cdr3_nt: TGTGCCAGCAGCTTAGGGGTGATAACTCGAGAGACCCAGTACTTC; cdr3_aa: CASSLGVITRETQYF